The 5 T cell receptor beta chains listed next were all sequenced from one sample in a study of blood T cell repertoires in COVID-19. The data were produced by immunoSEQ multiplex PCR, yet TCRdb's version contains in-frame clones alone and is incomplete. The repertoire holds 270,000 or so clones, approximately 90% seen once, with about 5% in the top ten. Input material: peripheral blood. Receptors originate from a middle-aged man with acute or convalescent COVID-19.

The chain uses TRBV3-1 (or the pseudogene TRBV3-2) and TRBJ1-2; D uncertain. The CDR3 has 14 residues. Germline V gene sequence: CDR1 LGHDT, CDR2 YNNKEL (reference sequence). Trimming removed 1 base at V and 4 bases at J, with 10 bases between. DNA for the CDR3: TGTGCCAGCAGCCAAGGGAGGGTGGGCTATGGCTACACCTTC. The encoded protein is CASSQGRVGYGYTF.

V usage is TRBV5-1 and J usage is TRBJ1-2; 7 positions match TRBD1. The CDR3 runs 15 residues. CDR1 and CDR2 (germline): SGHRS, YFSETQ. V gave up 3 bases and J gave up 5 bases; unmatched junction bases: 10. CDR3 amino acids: CASSSREGAGYGYTF. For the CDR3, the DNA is TGCGCCAGCAGCTCCCGGGAGGGGGCAGGATATGGCTACACCTTC. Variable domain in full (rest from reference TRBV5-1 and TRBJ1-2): KAGVTQTPRYLIKTRGQQVTLSCSPISGHRSVSWYQQTPGQGLQFLFEYFSETQRNKGNFPGRFSGRQFSNSRSEMNVSTLELGDSALYLCASSSREGAGYGYTFGSGTRLTVV.

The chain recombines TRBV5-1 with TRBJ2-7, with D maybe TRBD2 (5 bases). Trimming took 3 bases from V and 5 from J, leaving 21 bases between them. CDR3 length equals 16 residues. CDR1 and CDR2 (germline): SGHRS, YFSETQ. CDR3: CASSSEVGPGRDEQYF. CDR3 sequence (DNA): TGCGCCAGCAGCTCGGAGGTCGGACCCGGTAGGGACGAGCAGTACTTC.

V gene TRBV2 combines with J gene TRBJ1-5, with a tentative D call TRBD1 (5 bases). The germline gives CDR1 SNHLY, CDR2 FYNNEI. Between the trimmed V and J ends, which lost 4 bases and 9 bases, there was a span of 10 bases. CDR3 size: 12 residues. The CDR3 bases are TGTGCCAGCAGTGTGGACAAAGGGCCCCAGCATTTT. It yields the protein CASSVDKGPQHF.

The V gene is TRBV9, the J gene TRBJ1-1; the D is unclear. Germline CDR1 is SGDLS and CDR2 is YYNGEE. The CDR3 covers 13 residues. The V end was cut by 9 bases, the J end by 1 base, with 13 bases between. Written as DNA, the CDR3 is TGTGCCACAGAGTGGAGGGCGAACACTGAAGCTTTCTTT. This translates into CATEWRANTEAFF. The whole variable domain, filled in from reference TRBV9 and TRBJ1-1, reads DSGVTQTPKHLITATGQRVTLRCSPRSGDLSVYWYQQSLDQGLQFLIQYYNGEERAKGNILERFSAQQFPDLHSELNLSSLELGDSALYFCATEWRANTEAFFGQGTRLTVV.